A single sample is the source of the 29 T cell receptor beta chains below, sequenced in a study of cytomegalovirus exposure and HLA in healthy donors. Primers for the PCR totalled 60 Vbeta and 13 Jbeta. Profiled with immunoSEQ multiplex PCR; TCRdb holds only in-frame clones, not every one. The sample yields approximately 190,000 clones, around 86% seen once. The sequenced sample consisted of PBMCs. Receptors originate from a man aged 35 to 55 in good health and CMV-seropositive.

In its sample, this clone was seen a few times. The chain employs TRBV7-6 and TRBJ2-3; 8 bases fit TRBD1. Germline-derived CDR1 and CDR2 are SGHVS and FNYEAQ. After removal of 4 bases from V and 3 bases from J, the junction contained 3 bases not matched to a gene. This CDR3 is built from 14 residues. In DNA form, the CDR3 reads TGTGCCAGCAGCTCCGGACAGGGAACAGATACGCAGTATTTT. Encoded protein: CASSSGQGTDTQYF.

The genes are TRBV6-6 and TRBJ2-1, with 7 bases identical to TRBD1. Germline V gene sequence: CDR1 MNHNY, CDR2 SVGAGI (reference sequence). CDR3 size: 12 residues. The junction had 2 bases not matched to a gene; V was cut back by 4 bases and J by 8 bases. CDR3 protein: CASSWTGYEQFF. In DNA, the CDR3 is TGTGCCAGCAGTTGGACAGGTTATGAGCAGTTCTTC.

The chain joins TRBV19 to TRBJ2-7; TRBD2 might be the D (6 bases). This CDR3 is built from 13 residues. Germline CDR1 and CDR2: LNHDA and SQIVND (reference sequence). Trimming cost V 7 bases and J 3 bases, with 13 bases left between them. The CDR3 sequence: CASNRGGDYEQYF. The CDR3 DNA sequence: TGTGCCAGTAACCGGGGAGGAGACTACGAGCAGTACTTC.

The gene calls are TRBV6-6 and TRBJ1-1, with D perhaps TRBD1 (6 bases). Trimming cost V 7 bases and J 7 bases, with 13 bases left between them. CDR1 is MNHNY, CDR2 SVGAGI, per germline (reference sequence). The CDR3 loop spans 12 amino acids. This CDR3 reads CASTPTGNEAFF. The CDR3 DNA sequence: TGTGCCAGCACCCCTACAGGGAATGAAGCTTTCTTT.

The chain has TRBV5-6 and TRBJ2-3; 8 bases line up with TRBD2. Germline CDR1 SGHDT, CDR2 YYEEEE. The J segment lost 1 base and the V segment lost 3 bases, leaving 7 bases of the junction unmatched. The CDR3 covers 16 residues. CDR3 in DNA: TGTGCCAGCAGCTCGCCGGGACTAGACGGCACAGATACGCAGTATTTT. As protein: CASSSPGLDGTDTQYF.

This chain connects TRBV25-1 to TRBJ2-7, with TRBD1 as a possible D gene (5 bases). V was cut by 4 bases and J by 3 bases, with 13 bases left in between. This CDR3 is 14 amino acids long. Germline CDR1 is MGHDK and CDR2 is SYGVNS. The CDR3 here is CASSASRVRYEQYF. In DNA form, the CDR3 reads TGTGCCAGCAGTGCCTCCAGGGTTCGCTACGAGCAGTACTTC.

The rearrangement links TRBV18 to TRBJ1-2; no firm D call. Germline V gene lookup returns CDR1 KGHSH and CDR2 LQKENI. V lost 6 bases to trimming and J lost 5 bases, with 19 bases between them. This CDR3 is built from 15 residues. CDR3 sequence: CASSLGPLLGYGYTF. The CDR3 DNA reads as TGTGCCAGCTCCCTGGGCCCGTTGCTTGGATATGGCTACACCTTC.

The rearrangement links TRBV6-5 to TRBJ1-1; D may be TRBD1 (5 bases). Trimming shortened V by 6 bases and J by 7 bases, and 18 bases separated the two germline ends. In germline, CDR1 is MNHEY, CDR2 SVGAGI. The CDR3 is 14 residues long. The CDR3 coding sequence is TGTGCCAGCAGGGGTCGGGGGGTGGCCCTTGAAGCTTTCTTT. Its protein is CASRGRGVALEAFF.

This clone came up a few times. V is TRBV11-2 and J is TRBJ2-2, with 7 bases aligning to TRBD2. The CDR3 has 15 amino acids. CDR1 SGHAT and CDR2 FQNNGV come from the germline V gene. The V and J ends lost 2 bases and 0 bases, in that order; junction bases with no gene match: 0. In nucleotides, the CDR3 is TGTGCCAGCAGCTTAAGCGGGGCGAACACCGGGGAGCTGTTTTTT. Translating it yields CASSLSGANTGELFF.

The chain carries TRBV11-3 and TRBJ2-5, with 9 nucleotides matching TRBD2. V lost 8 bases to trimming and J lost 3 bases; unmatched junction nucleotides: 10. The germline V gene encodes CDR1 SGHNT and CDR2 YENEEA. The CDR3 runs 15 residues. The CDR3 coding sequence is TGTGCCAGCTCCTTTAGCGGGGGATTGGAAGAGACCCAGTACTTC. Its protein is CASSFSGGLEETQYF.

This clone has just a few counts. V usage is TRBV11-2 and J usage is TRBJ1-6; possible D gene TRBD1, 5 bases. CDR1 and CDR2 (germline): SGHAT, FQNNGV. V lost 6 bases, J lost 5 bases, and 11 bases lay in between. The CDR3 covers 14 residues. The DNA for the CDR3 is TGTGCCAGCAGACCGACAGATAATAATTCACCCCTCCACTTT. Its translation is CASRPTDNNSPLHF.

The V gene is TRBV11-2, the J gene TRBJ2-5; the D is unclear. The length of the CDR3 is 11 residues. V was clipped by 5 bases and J by 11 bases, with 12 bases between them. From germline, CDR1 is SGHAT and CDR2 FQNNGV. The CDR3 loop reads CASSMGLLQYF. For the CDR3, the DNA is TGTGCCAGCAGCATGGGCTTACTTCAGTACTTC. Based on the CDR3 plus reference TRBV11-2 and TRBJ2-5, the full variable domain is EAGVAQSPRYKIIEKRQSVAFWCNPISGHATLYWYQQILGQGPKLLIQFQNNGVVDDSQLPKDRFSAERLKGVDSTLKIQPAKLEDSAVYLCASSMGLLQYFGPGTRLLVL.

This rearrangement joins TRBV19 to TRBJ1-1, with a weak D call TRBD1 (5 bases). The germline gives CDR1 LNHDA, CDR2 SQIVND (reference sequence). The V end lost 10 bases, the J end lost 2 bases, and 26 bases lay between the germline ends. The CDR3 spans 17 residues. Here the CDR3 DNA reads TGTGCCACCTTACGGTCCCCGATGCGGGGGAGTAACACTGAAGCTTTCTTT. Translating it yields CATLRSPMRGSNTEAFF.

The genes are TRBV4-3 and TRBJ1-2, with 8 positions matching TRBD1. CDR1 LGHNA and CDR2 YSLEER come from the germline V gene. Trimming took 0 bases from V and 4 from J; bases not matched to a gene: 10. CDR3 length: 17 residues. CDR3 in DNA: TGCGCCAGCAGCCAAGATCTGGTTGCAGGGGGCTCCTATGGCTACACCTTC. It specifies CASSQDLVAGGSYGYTF.

This clone was detected a few times. The J gene is TRBJ1-6, the V gene TRBV7-2, with D perhaps TRBD1 (6 bases). Germline CDR1 and CDR2: SGHTA and FQGNSA. V lost 6 bases and J 5 bases, leaving 17 bases between the germline ends. This CDR3 is 16 amino acids long. CDR3 in DNA: TGTGCCAGCAGTTGGCGGGCAGGGGAAAATAATTCACCCCTCCACTTT. It yields the protein CASSWRAGENNSPLHF. Drawing the rest from reference TRBV7-2 and TRBJ1-6, the complete variable domain is GAGVSQSPSNKVTEKGKDVELRCDPISGHTALYWYRQSLGQGLEFLIYFQGNSAPDKSGLPSDRFSAERTGGSVSTLTIQRTQQEDSAVYLCASSWRAGENNSPLHFGNGTRLTVT.

V gene TRBV6-5 combines with J gene TRBJ1-5; TRBD1 agrees at 10 bases. With 6 bases clipped from V and 5 bases from J, the junction kept 7 bases outside the gene matches. The CDR3 is made up of 15 amino acids. Germline V gene data show CDR1 as MNHEY and CDR2 as SVGAGI. This chain's CDR3 is CASSKDRGPDQPQHF. The CDR3 DNA is TGTGCCAGCAGCAAAGACAGGGGGCCCGATCAGCCCCAGCATTTT.

This chain connects TRBV18 to TRBJ2-7; possible D gene TRBD2, 6 bases. This CDR3 spans 15 amino acids. CDR1 and CDR2 (germline): KGHSH, LQKENI. V was cut by 3 bases and J by 3 bases, with 15 bases left in between. The CDR3 DNA is TGTGCCAGCTCACCGGGACTGGTAAACAACTACGAGCAGTACTTC. Translating it yields CASSPGLVNNYEQYF.

V usage is TRBV19 and J usage is TRBJ2-3; TRBD2 agrees at 7 bases. J was trimmed by 0 bases and V by 5 bases; bases with no gene match: 5. The CDR3 sequence is 15 residues long. Looked up from germline, CDR1 is LNHDA and CDR2 is SQIVND (reference sequence). The CDR3 DNA reads TGTGCCAGTAGTGGACTAGTTGGCAGCACAGATACGCAGTATTTT. It encodes CASSGLVGSTDTQYF.

In its sample, this clone was seen a few times. The CDR3 nucleotides read TGTGCCATCAGTGAGTCGGGGGCAGGGGGTTATCTCTACGAGCAGTACTTC. Residues: CAISESGAGGYLYEQYF. V is TRBV10-3 and J is TRBJ2-7, with 7 positions matching TRBD1. The trim removed 0 bases at V and 3 bases at J, leaving 11 bases unmatched. CDR1 is ENHRY and CDR2 is SYGVKD in the germline V gene. This CDR3 contains 17 residues.

A single count supports this clone. This chain uses TRBV5-4 with TRBJ2-7; 16 bases are shared with TRBD2. The length of the CDR3 is 19 residues. The germline V gene has CDR1 SGHNT and CDR2 YYREEE (reference sequence). The V segment lost 3 bases and the J segment 0 bases; nucleotides outside the gene matches: 9. The CDR3 nucleotides read TGTGCCAGCAGCTCGGGACTAGCGGGGGGGCGAAAGAGCTCCTACGAGCAGTACTTC. As protein: CASSSGLAGGRKSSYEQYF. Full variable domain (rest looked up from reference TRBV5-4 and TRBJ2-7): ETGVTQSPTHLIKTRGQQVTLRCSSQSGHNTVSWYQQALGQGPQFIFQYYREEENGRGNFPPRFSGLQFPNYSSELNVNALELDDSALYLCASSSGLAGGRKSSYEQYFGPGTRLTVT.

V is TRBV10-2 and J is TRBJ2-3, with 9 bases lining up with TRBD1. From germline, CDR1 is WSHSY and CDR2 SAAADI. V trimming: 7 bases; J trimming: 1 base; junction bases outside the gene matches: 9. This CDR3 has 16 residues. This chain's CDR3 is CASTVQGAQGTDTQYF. CDR3 in DNA: TGCGCCAGCACTGTACAGGGGGCGCAGGGCACAGATACGCAGTATTTT.

The rearrangement joins TRBV18 to TRBJ1-2; a weak D match, TRBD1 (6 bases). Germline lookup yields CDR1 KGHSH and CDR2 LQKENI. CDR3 length: 14 amino acids. Trimming cost V 3 bases and J 4 bases, with 12 bases left between them. The CDR3 here is CASSPGQSLYGYTF. CDR3 bases: TGTGCCAGCTCACCCGGACAGTCCCTCTATGGCTACACCTTC.

The chain couples TRBV4-3 to TRBJ2-2, with TRBD2 identical over 14 bases. V lost 1 base, J lost 4 bases, and 5 bases stayed unmatched. The germline V gene encodes CDR1 LGHNA and CDR2 YSLEER. The CDR3 extends over 18 amino acids. The CDR3 here is CASSQVLGLAGGTGELFF. DNA of the CDR3: TGCGCCAGCAGCCAAGTCCTTGGACTAGCGGGGGGCACCGGGGAGCTGTTTTTT.

The chain is built from TRBV4-3 and TRBJ2-7; a weak D match, TRBD1 (6 bases). Trimming removed 3 bases from V and 3 bases from J, with 12 bases in between. The CDR3 sequence is 14 residues long. Germline CDR1 and CDR2: LGHNA and YSLEER. CDR3 loop: CASSQGTSNYEQYF. CDR3 nucleotide sequence: TGCGCCAGCAGCCAGGGGACATCCAACTACGAGCAGTACTTC.

V gene TRBV5-6 combines with J gene TRBJ2-7, with unresolved D. This CDR3 is built from 13 residues. The V end was cut by 0 bases, the J end by 4 bases, with 8 bases between. Germline V gene lookup returns CDR1 SGHDT and CDR2 YYEEEE. CDR3 in amino acids: CASSLASLYEQYF. The CDR3 DNA reads as TGTGCCAGCAGCTTGGCCTCACTGTACGAGCAGTACTTC. Full variable domain (rest looked up from reference TRBV5-6 and TRBJ2-7): DAGVTQSPTHLIKTRGQQVTLRCSPKSGHDTVSWYQQALGQGPQFIFQYYEEEERQRGNFPDRFSGHQFPNYSSELNVNALLLGDSALYLCASSLASLYEQYFGPGTRLTVT.

The chain couples TRBV9 to TRBJ1-1, with 8 bases lining up with TRBD1. The J segment lost 1 base and the V segment lost 4 bases, leaving 6 bases of the junction unmatched. This CDR3 contains 15 residues. Germline V gene lookup returns CDR1 SGDLS and CDR2 YYNGEE. The CDR3 here is CASSLSGTGNTEAFF. The CDR3 DNA sequence: TGTGCCAGCAGCCTCAGCGGGACAGGGAACACTGAAGCTTTCTTT.

The chain carries TRBV5-8 and TRBJ2-7; 10 bases line up with TRBD1. Germline V gene sequence: CDR1 SGHTS, CDR2 YDEGEE. V shed 5 bases and J 1 base; nucleotides not matched to a gene: 6. This CDR3 spans 15 amino acids. This chain's CDR3 is CASSHKGQGSYEQYF. CDR3 nucleotides: TGTGCCAGCAGTCATAAGGGACAGGGGTCCTACGAGCAGTACTTC.

The rearrangement links TRBV30 to TRBJ2-7; 8 bases line up with TRBD1. Germline V lookup: CDR1 GTSNPN, CDR2 SVGIG (reference sequence). The CDR3 is 15 amino acids. The trim removed 0 bases at V and 4 bases at J, leaving 8 bases unmatched. The CDR3: CAWSVVSGQAYEQYF. The CDR3 nucleotides read TGTGCCTGGAGTGTTGTTTCGGGACAGGCGTACGAGCAGTACTTC. Drawing the rest from reference TRBV30 and TRBJ2-7, the complete variable domain is SQTIHQWPATLVQPVGSPLSLECTVEGTSNPNLYWYRQAAGRGLQLLFYSVGIGQISSEVPQNLSASRPQDRQFILSSKKLLLSDSGFYLCAWSVVSGQAYEQYFGPGTRLTVT.

This clone appeared a single time. The chain has TRBV7-9 and TRBJ2-3; perhaps TRBD1 as D (5 bases). The germline V and J ends were trimmed by 3 bases and 0 bases, with 10 bases remaining between them. The CDR3 extends over 15 amino acids. Germline CDR1 and CDR2: SEHNR and FQNEAQ (reference sequence). The CDR3 nucleotides read TGTGCCAGCAGCTTTATCAGGGCGAGCACAGATACGCAGTATTTT. The encoded protein is CASSFIRASTDTQYF.